This T cell receptor (beta chain) was sequenced for a study of Tregs in tolerant kidney transplant recipients. Here immunoSEQ multiplex PCR was the method, and the copy in TCRdb shows in-frame clones only, minus some. The sample has about 240,000 clones; 65% to 85% are singletons. The CDR3 has 15 residues. CDR1 is SGHRS, CDR2 YFSETQ, per germline. The V end was cut by 4 bases, the J end by 1 base, with 15 bases between. This TCR derives from a human donor in good health. This rearrangement joins TRBV5-1 to TRBJ2-7; D may be TRBD2 (6 bases). Sequenced material: CD4+ T cells from blood. The CDR3 here is CASSAGTVSSYEQYF. The CDR3 bases are TGCGCCAGCAGCGCGGGGACCGTTAGTTCCTACGAGCAGTACTTC. The variable domain in full, with the rest retrieved from reference TRBV5-1 and TRBJ2-7, is KAGVTQTPRYLIKTRGQQVTLSCSPISGHRSVSWYQQTPGQGLQFLFEYFSETQRNKGNFPGRFSGRQFSNSRSEMNVSTLELGDSALYLCASSAGTVSSYEQYFGPGTRLTVT.